This TCR beta chain was sequenced in a study of T cell responses to AZD1222 COVID-19 vaccine. General study points: The CD4 TCRs associated with vaccination extended across spike and predominated at 160-218 and 743-854. Females outnumbered males among donors, who were mostly white British; clonal diversity was possibly underestimated. The repertoires were collected only after the peak T cell response. At study baseline, merely five or six AZD1222 recipients were seropositive.

A remark on this clone: Its specificity is unknown.

Method: immunoSEQ multiplex PCR; TCRdb's copy keeps in-frame clones and lacks some. The data hold about 120,000 clones, with 80% to 90% observed a single time. CDR3 length equals 14 residues. Trimming shortened V by 4 bases and J by 8 bases, and 15 bases separated the two germline ends. CDR1 is SGHRS, CDR2 YFSETQ, per germline. The clonotype originates from an adult in good health. The material was peripheral blood, obtained on day 0 of AZD1222 vaccination. V usage is TRBV5-1 and J usage is TRBJ1-4; possibly TRBD1 for D (6 bases). This chain's CDR3 is CASSRSGAEEKLFF. In DNA form, the CDR3 reads TGCGCCAGCAGCCGCTCAGGGGCGGAGGAAAAACTGTTTTTT.